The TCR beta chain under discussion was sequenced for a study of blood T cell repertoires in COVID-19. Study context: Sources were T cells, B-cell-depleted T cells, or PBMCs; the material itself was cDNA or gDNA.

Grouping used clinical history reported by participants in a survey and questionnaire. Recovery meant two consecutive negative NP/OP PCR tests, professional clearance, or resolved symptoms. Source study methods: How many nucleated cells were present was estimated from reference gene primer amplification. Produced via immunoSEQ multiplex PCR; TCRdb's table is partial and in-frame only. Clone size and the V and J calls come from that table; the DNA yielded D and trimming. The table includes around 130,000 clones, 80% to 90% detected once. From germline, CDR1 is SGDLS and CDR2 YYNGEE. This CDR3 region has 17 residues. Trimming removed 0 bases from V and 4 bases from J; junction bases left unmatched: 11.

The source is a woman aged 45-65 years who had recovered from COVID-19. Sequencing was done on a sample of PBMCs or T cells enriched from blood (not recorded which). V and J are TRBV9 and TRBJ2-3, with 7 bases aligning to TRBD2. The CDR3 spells CASSVATRGGGSDTQYF. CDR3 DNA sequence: TGTGCCAGCAGCGTAGCTACCCGAGGCGGGGGATCAGATACGCAGTATTTT.